This note documents a single T cell receptor (beta chain) sequence. These data come from a study of shared clonotypes between healthy human individuals. At a deep level, the assay was run. The repertoire was sequenced with immunoSEQ multiplex PCR; TCRdb's copy has only in-frame clones and lacks some. The sample lists roughly 2.4 million clones, 90% to 97% occurring once. The length of the CDR3 is 13 residues. The germline V gene has CDR1 SGHTA and CDR2 FQGNSA. V dropped 5 bases and J dropped 4 bases, with 8 bases sitting between them. This sequence was found in a man aged 18 to 35 in good health. The chain carries TRBV7-2 and TRBJ2-2; D gene uncertain. Sequencing used naive CD4+ T cells sorted from blood. Subset defined: CD45RA+ positively selected. The chain's CDR3 is CASSIDPTGELFF. CDR3 in DNA: TGTGCCAGCAGCATTGACCCCACCGGGGAGCTGTTTTTT.